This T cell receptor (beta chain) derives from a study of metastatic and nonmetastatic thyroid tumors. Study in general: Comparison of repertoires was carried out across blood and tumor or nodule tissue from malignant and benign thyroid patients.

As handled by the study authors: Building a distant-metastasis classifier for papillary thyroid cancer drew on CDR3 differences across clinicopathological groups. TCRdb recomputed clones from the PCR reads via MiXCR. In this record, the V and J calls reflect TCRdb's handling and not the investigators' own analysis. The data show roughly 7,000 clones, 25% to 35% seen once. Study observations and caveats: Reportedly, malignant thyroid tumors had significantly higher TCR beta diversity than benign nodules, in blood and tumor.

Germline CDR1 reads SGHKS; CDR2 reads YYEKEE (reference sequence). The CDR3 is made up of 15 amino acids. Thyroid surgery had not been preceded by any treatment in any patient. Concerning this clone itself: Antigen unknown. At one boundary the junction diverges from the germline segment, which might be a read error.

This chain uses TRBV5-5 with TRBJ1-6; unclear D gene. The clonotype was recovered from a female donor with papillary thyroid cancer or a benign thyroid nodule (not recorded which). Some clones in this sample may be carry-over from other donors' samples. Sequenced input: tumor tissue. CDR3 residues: CASSLETWDKSPLHF. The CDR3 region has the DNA TGTGCCAGCAGTTTGGAGACATGGGATAAGTCACCCCTCCACTTT.